This T cell receptor (beta chain) stems from a study of blood T cell repertoires in COVID-19. Study overall: The United States, Italy and Spain supplied acute and convalescent COVID-19 samples. Nucleic acid was either cDNA or gDNA, and it came from T cells, B-cell-depleted T cells, or PBMCs.

The germline V gene encodes CDR1 SGDLS and CDR2 YYNGEE. Trimming pared 4 bases from V and 0 bases from J, leaving 15 bases between. The CDR3 runs to 16 residues. Per the original methods: From reference gene primer amplification, estimates of nucleated cell counts were derived. The repertoire was sequenced with immunoSEQ multiplex PCR; TCRdb's copy has only in-frame clones and lacks some. V, J and clone size are taken as reported in that table, and D and trimming were inferred from the DNA itself. The sample includes just under 150,000 clones, 75% to 90% seen only once; the top ten take 35% to 40%. This clonotype was sampled from a man aged 45 to 65 who had recovered from COVID-19. Sequencing used peripheral blood. The chain has TRBV9 and TRBJ2-3, with D maybe TRBD1 (6 bases). CDR3 amino acids: CASSPPAGASTDTQYF. CDR3 DNA sequence: TGTGCCAGCAGCCCACCAGCAGGGGCCAGCACAGATACGCAGTATTTT.